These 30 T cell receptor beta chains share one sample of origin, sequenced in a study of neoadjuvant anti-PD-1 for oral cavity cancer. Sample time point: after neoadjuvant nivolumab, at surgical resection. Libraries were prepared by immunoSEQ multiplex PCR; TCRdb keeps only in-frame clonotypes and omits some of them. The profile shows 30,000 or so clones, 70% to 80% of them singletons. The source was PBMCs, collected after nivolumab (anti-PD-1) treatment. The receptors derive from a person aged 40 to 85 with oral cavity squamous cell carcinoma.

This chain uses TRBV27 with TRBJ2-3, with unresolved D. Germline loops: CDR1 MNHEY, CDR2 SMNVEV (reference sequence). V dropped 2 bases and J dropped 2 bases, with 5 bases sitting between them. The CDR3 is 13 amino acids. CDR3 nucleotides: TGTGCCAGCAGTTTACGGAACACAGATACGCAGTATTTT. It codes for CASSLRNTDTQYF.

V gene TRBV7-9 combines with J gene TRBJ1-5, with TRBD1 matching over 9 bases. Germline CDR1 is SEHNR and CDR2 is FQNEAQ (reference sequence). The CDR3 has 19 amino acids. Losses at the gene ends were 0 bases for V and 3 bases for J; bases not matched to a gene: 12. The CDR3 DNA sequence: TGTGCCAGCAGCTTAGCCCATCCGACAGGGGGTATTCACAATCAGCCCCAGCATTTT. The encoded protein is CASSLAHPTGGIHNQPQHF.

DNA for the CDR3: TGTGCCAGCAGCCCTCCGGTGGCTGAAGCTTTCTTT. Protein product: CASSPPVAEAFF. The V and J genes are TRBV7-8 and TRBJ1-1; D gene unclear. Looked up from germline, CDR1 is SGHVS and CDR2 is FQNEAQ. Trimming stripped 5 bases from V and 6 bases from J, with 10 bases between. The CDR3 loop spans 12 amino acids.

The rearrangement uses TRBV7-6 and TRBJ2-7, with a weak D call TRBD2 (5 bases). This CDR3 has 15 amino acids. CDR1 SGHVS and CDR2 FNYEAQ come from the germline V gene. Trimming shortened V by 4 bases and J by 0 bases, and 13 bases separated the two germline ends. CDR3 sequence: CASSSFTGDSYEQYF. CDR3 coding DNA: TGTGCCAGCAGCTCATTTACCGGGGACTCCTACGAGCAGTACTTC. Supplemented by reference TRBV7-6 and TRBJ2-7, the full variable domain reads GAGVSQSPRYKVTKRGQDVALRCDPISGHVSLYWYRQALGQGPEFLTYFNYEAQQDKSGLPNDRFSAERPEGSISTLTIQRTEQRDSAMYRCASSSFTGDSYEQYFGPGTRLTVT.

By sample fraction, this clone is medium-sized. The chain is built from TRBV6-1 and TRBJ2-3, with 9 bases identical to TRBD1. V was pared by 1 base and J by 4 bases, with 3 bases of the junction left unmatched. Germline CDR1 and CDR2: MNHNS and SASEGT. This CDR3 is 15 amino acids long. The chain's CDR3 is CASSEGGQGPDTQYF. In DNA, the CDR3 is TGTGCCAGCAGTGAAGGGGGACAGGGACCAGATACGCAGTATTTT.

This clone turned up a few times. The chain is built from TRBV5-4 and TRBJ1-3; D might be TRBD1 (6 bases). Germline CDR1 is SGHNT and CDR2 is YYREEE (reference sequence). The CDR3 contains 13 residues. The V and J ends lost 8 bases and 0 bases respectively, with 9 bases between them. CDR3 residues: CASQDSSGNTIYF. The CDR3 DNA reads TGTGCCAGTCAGGACAGCTCTGGAAACACCATATATTTT.

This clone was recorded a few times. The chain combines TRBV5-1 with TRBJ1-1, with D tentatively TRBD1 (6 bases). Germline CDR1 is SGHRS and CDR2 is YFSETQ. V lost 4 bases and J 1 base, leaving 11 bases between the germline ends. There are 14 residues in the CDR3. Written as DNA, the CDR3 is TGCGCCAGCAGCCCAGGACAGAGGAACACTGAAGCTTTCTTT. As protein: CASSPGQRNTEAFF.

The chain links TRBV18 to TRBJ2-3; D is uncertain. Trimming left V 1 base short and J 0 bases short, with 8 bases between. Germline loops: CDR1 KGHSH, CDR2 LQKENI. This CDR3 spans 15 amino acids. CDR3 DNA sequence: TGTGCCAGCTCACCACTTTTAGGGAGCACAGATACGCAGTATTTT. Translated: CASSPLLGSTDTQYF.

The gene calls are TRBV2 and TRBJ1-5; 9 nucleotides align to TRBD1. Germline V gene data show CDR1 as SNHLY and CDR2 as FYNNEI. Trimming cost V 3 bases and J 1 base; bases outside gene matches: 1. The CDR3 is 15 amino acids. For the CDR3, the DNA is TGTGCCAGCAGTGACGGACAGGGGAGCAATCAGCCCCAGCATTTT. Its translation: CASSDGQGSNQPQHF. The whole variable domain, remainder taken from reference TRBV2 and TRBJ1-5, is EPEVTQTPSHQVTQMGQEVILRCVPISNHLYFYWYRQILGQKVEFLVSFYNNEISEKSEIFDDQFSVERPDGSNFTLKIRSTKLEDSAMYFCASSDGQGSNQPQHFGDGTRLSIL.

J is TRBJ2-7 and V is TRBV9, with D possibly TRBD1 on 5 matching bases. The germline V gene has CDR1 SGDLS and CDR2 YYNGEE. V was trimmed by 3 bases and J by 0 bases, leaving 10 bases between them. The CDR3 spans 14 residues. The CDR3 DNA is TGTGCCAGCAGCGCAGGGCCCAGCTCCTACGAGCAGTACTTC. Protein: CASSAGPSSYEQYF. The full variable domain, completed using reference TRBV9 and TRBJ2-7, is DSGVTQTPKHLITATGQRVTLRCSPRSGDLSVYWYQQSLDQGLQFLIQYYNGEERAKGNILERFSAQQFPDLHSELNLSSLELGDSALYFCASSAGPSSYEQYFGPGTRLTVT.

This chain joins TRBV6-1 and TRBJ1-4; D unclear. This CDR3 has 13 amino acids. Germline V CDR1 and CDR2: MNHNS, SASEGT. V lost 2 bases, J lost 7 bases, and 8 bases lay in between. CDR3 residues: CASSETYGEKLFF. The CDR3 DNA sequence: TGTGCCAGCAGTGAAACGTACGGTGAAAAACTGTTTTTT.

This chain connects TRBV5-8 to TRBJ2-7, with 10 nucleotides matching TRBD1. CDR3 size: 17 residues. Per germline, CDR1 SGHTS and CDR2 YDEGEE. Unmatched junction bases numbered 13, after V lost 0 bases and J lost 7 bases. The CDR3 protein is CASSLGQGAVWSREQYF. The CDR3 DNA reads TGTGCCAGCAGCTTGGGACAGGGGGCCGTTTGGTCCCGGGAGCAGTACTTC.

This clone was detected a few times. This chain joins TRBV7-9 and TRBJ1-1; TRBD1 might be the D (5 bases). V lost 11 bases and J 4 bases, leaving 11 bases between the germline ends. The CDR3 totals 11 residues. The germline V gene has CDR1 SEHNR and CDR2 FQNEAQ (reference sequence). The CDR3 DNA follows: TGTGCCGGGGTAGGGGTCACTGAAGCTTTCTTT. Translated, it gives CAGVGVTEAFF.

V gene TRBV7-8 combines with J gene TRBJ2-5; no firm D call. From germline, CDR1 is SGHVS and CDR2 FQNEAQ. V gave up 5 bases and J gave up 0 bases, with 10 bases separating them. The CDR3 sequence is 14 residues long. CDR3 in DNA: TGTGCCAGCAGCCCAGGAACAAACCAAGAGACCCAGTACTTC. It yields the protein CASSPGTNQETQYF.

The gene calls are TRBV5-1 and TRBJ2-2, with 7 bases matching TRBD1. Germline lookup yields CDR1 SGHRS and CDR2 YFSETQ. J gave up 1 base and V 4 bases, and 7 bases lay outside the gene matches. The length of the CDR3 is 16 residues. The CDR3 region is CASSNRRTGNTGELFF. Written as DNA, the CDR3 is TGCGCCAGCAGCAACCGACGGACAGGGAACACCGGGGAGCTGTTTTTT.

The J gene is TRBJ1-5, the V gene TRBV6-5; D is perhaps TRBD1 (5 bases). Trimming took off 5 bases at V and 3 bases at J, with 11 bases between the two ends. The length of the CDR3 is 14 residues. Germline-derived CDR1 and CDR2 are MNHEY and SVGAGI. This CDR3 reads CASSRRGLNQPQHF. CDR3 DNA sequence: TGTGCCAGCAGTCGTCGGGGCCTCAATCAGCCCCAGCATTTT.

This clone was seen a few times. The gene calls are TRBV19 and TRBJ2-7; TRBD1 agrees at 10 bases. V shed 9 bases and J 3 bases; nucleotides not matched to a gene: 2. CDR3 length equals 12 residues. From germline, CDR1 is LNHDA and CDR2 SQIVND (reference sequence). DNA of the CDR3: TGTGCCAGCCGGGACAGGGGCTACGAGCAGTACTTC. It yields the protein CASRDRGYEQYF.

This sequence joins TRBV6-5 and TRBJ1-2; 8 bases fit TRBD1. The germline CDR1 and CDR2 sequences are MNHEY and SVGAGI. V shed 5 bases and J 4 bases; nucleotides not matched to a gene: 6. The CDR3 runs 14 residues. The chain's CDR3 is CASSPDRDGYGYTF. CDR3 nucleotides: TGTGCCAGCAGTCCGGACAGGGATGGCTATGGCTACACCTTC.

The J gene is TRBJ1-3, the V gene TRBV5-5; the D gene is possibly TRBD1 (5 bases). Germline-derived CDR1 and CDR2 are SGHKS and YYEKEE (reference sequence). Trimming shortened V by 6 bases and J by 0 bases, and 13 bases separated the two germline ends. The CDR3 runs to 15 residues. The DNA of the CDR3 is TGTGCCAGCACCCAACGGGGGGACTCTGGAAACACCATATATTTT. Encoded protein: CASTQRGDSGNTIYF.

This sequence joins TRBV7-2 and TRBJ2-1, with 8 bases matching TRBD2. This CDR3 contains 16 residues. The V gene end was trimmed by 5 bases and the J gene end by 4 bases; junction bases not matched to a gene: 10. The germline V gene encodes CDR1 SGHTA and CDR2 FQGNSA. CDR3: CASSPRAQRGYNEQFF. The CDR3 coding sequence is TGTGCCAGCAGCCCCAGAGCCCAGCGGGGGTACAATGAGCAGTTCTTC.

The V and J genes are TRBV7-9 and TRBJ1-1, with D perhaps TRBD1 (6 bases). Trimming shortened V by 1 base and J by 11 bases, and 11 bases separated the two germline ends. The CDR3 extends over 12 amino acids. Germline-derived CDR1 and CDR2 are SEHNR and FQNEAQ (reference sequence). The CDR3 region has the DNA TGTGCCAGCAGCTTAGGAGGCAGGGGTGCTTTCTTT. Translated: CASSLGGRGAFF.

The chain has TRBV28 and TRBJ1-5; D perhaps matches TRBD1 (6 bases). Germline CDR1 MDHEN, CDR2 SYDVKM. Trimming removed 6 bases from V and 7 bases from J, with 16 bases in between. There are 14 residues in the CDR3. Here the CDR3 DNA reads TGTGCCAGCAGCCACGGAGCAGGGGTACAGCCCCAGCATTTT. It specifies CASSHGAGVQPQHF.

The DNA for the CDR3 is TGTGCCAGTAGTATTTCGGCTGATGAGGGATTCTACGAGCAGTACTTC. It translates to CASSISADEGFYEQYF. V and J are TRBV19 and TRBJ2-7; TRBD2 is a possible D gene (5 bases). Looked up from germline, CDR1 is LNHDA and CDR2 is SQIVND (reference sequence). The length of the CDR3 is 16 residues. The ends were cut back, 3 bases at V and 3 bases at J, with 18 bases in the middle.

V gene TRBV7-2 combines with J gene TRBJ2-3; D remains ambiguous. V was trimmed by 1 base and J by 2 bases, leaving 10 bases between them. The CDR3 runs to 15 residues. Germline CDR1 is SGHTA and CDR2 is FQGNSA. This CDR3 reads CASSLESGPTDTQYF. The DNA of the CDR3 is TGTGCCAGCAGCTTAGAGAGTGGACCCACAGATACGCAGTATTTT.

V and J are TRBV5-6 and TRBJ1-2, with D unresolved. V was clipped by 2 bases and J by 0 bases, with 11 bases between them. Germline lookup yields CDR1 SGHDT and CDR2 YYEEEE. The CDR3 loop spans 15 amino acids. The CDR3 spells CASSFDGSPNYGYTF. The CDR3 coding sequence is TGTGCCAGCAGCTTCGACGGTTCGCCTAACTATGGCTACACCTTC.

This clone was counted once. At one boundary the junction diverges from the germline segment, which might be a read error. For the CDR3, the DNA is TGTGCCAGCAGTAAAGCAGGCCCCGGGGAGCTGTTTTTT. Translation: CASSKAGPGELFF. This chain connects TRBV6-1 to TRBJ2-2; no firm D call. This CDR3 is built from 13 residues. CDR1 and CDR2 (germline): MNHNS, SASEGT.

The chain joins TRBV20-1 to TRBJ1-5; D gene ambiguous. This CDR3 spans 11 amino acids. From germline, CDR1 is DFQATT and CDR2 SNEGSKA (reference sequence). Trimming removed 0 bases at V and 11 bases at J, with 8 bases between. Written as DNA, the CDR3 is TGCAGTGCTAGAGATCAAGAGTCCCAGCATTTT. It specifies CSARDQESQHF.

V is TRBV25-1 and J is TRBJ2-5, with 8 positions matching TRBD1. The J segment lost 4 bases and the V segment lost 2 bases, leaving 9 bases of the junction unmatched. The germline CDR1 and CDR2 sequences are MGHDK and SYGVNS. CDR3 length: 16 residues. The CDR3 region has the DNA TGTGCCAGCAGTGAAGCCCGCCAGGGGGCACGAGAGACCCAGTACTTC. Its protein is CASSEARQGARETQYF.

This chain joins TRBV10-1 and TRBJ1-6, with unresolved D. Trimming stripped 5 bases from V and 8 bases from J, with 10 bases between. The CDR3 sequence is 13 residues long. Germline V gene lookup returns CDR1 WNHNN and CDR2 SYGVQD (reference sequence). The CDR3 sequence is CASSRDGDSPLHF. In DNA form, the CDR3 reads TGCGCCAGCAGTCGCGACGGAGATTCACCCCTCCACTTT.

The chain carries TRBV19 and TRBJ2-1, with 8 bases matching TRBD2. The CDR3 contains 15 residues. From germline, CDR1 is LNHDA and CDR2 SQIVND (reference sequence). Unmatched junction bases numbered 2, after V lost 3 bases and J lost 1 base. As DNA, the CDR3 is TGTGCCAGTAGTATCGGCGGGGGGTCCTACAATGAGCAGTTCTTC. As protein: CASSIGGGSYNEQFF.